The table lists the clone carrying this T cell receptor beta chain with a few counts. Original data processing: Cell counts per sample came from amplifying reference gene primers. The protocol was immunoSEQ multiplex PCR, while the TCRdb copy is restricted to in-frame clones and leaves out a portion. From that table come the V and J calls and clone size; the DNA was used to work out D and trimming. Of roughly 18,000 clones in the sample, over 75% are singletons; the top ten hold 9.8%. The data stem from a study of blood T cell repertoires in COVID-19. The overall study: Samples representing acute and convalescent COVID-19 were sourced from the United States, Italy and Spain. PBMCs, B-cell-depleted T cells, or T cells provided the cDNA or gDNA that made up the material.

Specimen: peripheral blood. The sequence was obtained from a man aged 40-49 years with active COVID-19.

CDR3 bases: TGTGCCAGCAGCCCTGGACTAGCGGGAGGGCCGGACAATGAGCAGTTCTTC. Translation gives CASSPGLAGGPDNEQFF. V gene TRBV11-2 combines with J gene TRBJ2-1; 15 bases match TRBD2. Germline V gene data show CDR1 as SGHAT and CDR2 as FQNNGV. The CDR3 contains 17 residues. V lost 5 bases and J lost 5; bases outside the gene matches: 7.